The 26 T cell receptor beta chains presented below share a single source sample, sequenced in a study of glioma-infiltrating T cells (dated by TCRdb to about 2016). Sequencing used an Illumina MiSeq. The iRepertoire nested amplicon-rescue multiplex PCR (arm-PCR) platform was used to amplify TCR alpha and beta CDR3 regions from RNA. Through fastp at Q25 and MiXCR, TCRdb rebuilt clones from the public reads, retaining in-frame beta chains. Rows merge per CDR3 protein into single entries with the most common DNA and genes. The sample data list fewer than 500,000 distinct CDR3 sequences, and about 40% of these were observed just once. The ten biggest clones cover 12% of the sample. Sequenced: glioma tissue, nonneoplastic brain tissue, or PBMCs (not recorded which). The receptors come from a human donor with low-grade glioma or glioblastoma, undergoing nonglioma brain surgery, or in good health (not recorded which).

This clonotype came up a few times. DNA for the CDR3: TGTGCCAGCAGCTTATTAGACGCCGGAGGGGGCTACACCTTC. Its protein product is CASSLLDAGGGYTF. The chain links TRBV7-2 to TRBJ1-2, with D hard to call. Deletions cut 2 bases from V and 8 bases from J, with 15 bases between. Germline V gene lookup returns CDR1 SGHTA and CDR2 FQGNSA. The CDR3 extends over 14 amino acids. Full variable domain (missing parts from reference TRBV7-2 and TRBJ1-2): GAGVSQSPSNKVTEKGKDVELRCDPISGHTALYWYRQSLGQGLEFLIYFQGNSAPDKSGLPSDRFSAERTGGSVSTLTIQRTQQEDSAVYLCASSLLDAGGGYTFGSGTRLTVV.

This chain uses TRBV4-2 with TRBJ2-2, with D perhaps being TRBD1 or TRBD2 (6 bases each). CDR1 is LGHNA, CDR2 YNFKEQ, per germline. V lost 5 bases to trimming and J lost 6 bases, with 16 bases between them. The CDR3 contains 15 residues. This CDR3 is CASSLGRGGAGELFF. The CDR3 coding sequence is TGTGCCAGCAGCTTAGGCAGGGGAGGTGCCGGGGAGCTGTTTTTT.

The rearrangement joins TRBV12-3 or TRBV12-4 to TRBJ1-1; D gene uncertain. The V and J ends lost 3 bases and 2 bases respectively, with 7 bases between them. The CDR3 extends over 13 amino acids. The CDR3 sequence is CASSFQANTEAFF. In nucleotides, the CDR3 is TGTGCCAGCAGTTTTCAAGCAAACACTGAAGCTTTCTTT.

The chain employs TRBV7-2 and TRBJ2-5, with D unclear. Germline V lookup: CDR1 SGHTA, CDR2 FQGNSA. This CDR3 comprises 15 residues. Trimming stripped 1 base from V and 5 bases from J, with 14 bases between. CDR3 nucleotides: TGTGCCAGCAGCTTAGTAAGCTCTCTTATTGAGACCCAGTACTTC. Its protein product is CASSLVSSLIETQYF.

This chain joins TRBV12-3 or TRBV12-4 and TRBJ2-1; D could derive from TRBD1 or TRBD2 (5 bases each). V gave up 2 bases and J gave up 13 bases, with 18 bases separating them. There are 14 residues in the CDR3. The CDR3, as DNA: TGTGCCAGCAGTTTAAGGGGCCTGGCTAGCCGCCAGTTCTTC. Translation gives CASSLRGLASRQFF.

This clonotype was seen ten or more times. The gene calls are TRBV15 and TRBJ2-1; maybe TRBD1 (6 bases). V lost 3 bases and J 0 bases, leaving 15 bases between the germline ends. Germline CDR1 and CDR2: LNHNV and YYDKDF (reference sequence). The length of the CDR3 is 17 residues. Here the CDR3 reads CATSSPRGKGSYNEQFF. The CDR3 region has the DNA TGTGCCACCAGCAGCCCCAGGGGCAAGGGCTCCTACAATGAGCAGTTCTTC.

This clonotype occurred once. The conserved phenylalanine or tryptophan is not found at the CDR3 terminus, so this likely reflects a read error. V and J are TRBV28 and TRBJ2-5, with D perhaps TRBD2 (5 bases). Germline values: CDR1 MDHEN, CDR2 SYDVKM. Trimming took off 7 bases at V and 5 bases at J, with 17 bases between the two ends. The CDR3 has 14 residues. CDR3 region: CASTDTAGAETQYL. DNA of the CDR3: TGTGCCAGCACCGACACCGCGGGCGCTGAGACCCAGTACCTC.

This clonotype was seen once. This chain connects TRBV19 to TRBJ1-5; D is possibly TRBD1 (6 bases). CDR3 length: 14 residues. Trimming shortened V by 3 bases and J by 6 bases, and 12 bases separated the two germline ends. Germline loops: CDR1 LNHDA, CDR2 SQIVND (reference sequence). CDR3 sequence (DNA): TGTGCCAGTAGTATCGGGGGCGGGGCTCAGCCCCAGCATTTT. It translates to CASSIGGGAQPQHF. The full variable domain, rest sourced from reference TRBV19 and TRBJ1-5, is DGGITQSPKYLFRKEGQNVTLSCEQNLNHDAMYWYRQDPGQGLRLIYYSQIVNDFQKGDIAEGYSVSREKKESFPLTVTSAQKNPTAFYLCASSIGGGAQPQHFGDGTRLSIL.

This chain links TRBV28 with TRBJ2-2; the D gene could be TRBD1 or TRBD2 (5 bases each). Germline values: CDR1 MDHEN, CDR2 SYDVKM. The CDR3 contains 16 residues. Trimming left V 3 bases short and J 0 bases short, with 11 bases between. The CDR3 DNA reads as TGTGCCAGCAGTTTTTGGAGGACATCGAACACCGGGGAGCTGTTTTTT. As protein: CASSFWRTSNTGELFF.

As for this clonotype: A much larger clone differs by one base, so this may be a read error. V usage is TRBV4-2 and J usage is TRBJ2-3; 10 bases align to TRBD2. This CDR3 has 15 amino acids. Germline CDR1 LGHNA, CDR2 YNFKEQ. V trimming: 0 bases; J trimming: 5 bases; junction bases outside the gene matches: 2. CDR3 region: CASSQDGTSEDTQYF. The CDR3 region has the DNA TGTGCCAGCAGCCAAGACGGGACTAGCGAAGATACGCAGTATTTT.

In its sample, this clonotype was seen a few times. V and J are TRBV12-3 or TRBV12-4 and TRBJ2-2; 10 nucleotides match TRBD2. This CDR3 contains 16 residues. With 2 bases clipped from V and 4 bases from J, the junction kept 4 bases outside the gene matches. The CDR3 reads CASSLYTSGITGELFF. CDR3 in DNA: TGTGCCAGCAGTTTATATACTAGCGGGATCACCGGGGAGCTGTTTTTT.

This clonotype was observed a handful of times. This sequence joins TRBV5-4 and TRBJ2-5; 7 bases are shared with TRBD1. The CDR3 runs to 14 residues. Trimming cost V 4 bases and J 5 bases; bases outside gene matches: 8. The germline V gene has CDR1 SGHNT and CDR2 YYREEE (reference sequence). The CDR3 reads CASSPPGQLETQYF. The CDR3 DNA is TGTGCCAGCAGCCCTCCGGGACAGTTGGAGACCCAGTACTTC.

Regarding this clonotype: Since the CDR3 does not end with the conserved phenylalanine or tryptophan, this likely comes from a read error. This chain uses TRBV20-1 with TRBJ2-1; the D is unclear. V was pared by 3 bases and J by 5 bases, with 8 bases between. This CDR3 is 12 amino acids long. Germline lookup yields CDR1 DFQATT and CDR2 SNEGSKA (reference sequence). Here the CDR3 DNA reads TGCAGTGCTAGCCCCGGAGACAATGAGCAGTTCCTC. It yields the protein CSASPGDNEQFL.

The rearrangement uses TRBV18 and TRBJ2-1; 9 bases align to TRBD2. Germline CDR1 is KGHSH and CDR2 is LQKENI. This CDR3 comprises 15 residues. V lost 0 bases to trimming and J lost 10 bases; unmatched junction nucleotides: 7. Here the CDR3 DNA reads TGTGCCAGCTCACCACCGGCGGGAGGGCCTTACGAGCAGTTCTTC. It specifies CASSPPAGGPYEQFF.

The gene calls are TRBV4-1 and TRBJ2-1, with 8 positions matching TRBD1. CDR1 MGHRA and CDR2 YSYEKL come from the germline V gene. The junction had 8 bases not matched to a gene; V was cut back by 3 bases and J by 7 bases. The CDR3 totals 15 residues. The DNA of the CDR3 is TGCGCCAGCAGCCATGACAGGGGTGGTTTGAATGAGCAGTTCTTC. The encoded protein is CASSHDRGGLNEQFF.

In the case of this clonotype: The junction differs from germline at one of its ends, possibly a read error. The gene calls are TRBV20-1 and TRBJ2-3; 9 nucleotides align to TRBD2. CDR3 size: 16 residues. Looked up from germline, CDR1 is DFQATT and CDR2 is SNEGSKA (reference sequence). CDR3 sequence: CSAHCRLADCTDTRYF. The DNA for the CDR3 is TGCAGTGCCCACTGTCGACTAGCGGATTGCACAGATACGCGGTATTTT.

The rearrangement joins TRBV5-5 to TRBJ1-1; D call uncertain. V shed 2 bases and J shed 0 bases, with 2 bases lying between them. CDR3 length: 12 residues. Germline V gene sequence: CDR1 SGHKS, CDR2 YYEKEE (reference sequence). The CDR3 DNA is TGTGCCAGCAGCTTTATGAACACTGAAGCTTTCTTT. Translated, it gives CASSFMNTEAFF.

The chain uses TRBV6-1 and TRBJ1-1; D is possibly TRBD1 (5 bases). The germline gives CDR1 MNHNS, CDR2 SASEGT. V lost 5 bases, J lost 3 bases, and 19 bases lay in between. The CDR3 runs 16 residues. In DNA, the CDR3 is TGTGCCAGCAGTTACTCTGGGGGGTGGGTGGACACTGAAGCTTTCTTT. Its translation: CASSYSGGWVDTEAFF.

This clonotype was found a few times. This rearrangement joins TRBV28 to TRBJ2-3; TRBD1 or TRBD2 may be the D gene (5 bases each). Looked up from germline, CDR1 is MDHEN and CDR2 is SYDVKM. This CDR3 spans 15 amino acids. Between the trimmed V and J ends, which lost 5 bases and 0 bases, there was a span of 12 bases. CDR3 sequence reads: CASSLSGRSTDTQYF. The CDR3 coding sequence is TGTGCCAGCAGTCTTTCGGGACGGAGCACAGATACGCAGTATTTT.

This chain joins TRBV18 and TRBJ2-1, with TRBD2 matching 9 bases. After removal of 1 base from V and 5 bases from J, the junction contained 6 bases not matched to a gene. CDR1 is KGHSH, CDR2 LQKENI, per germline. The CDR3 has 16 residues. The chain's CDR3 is CASSPRLAGLDNEQFF. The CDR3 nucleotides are TGTGCCAGCTCACCACGGCTAGCGGGGTTAGACAATGAGCAGTTCTTC.

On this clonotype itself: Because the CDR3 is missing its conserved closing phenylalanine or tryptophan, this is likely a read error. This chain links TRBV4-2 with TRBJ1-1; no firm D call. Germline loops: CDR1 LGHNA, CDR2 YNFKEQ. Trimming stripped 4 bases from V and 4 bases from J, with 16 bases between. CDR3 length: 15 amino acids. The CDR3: CASSLIKPGSTEAFL. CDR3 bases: TGTGCCAGCAGCCTCATAAAGCCCGGGAGCACTGAAGCTTTCCTT.

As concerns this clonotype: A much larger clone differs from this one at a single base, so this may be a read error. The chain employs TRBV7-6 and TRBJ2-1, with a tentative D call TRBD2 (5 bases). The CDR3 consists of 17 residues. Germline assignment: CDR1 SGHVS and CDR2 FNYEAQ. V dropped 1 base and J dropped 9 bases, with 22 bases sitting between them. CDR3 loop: CASSLERSGRNNGEQFF. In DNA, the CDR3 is TGTGCCAGCAGCTTAGAGCGGAGTGGGCGCAACAACGGTGAGCAGTTCTTC. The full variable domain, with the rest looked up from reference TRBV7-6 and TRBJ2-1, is GAGVSQSPRYKVTKRGQDVALRCDPISGHVSLYWYRQALGQGPEFLTYFNYEAQQDKSGLPNDRFSAERPEGSISTLTIQRTEQRDSAMYRCASSLERSGRNNGEQFFGPGTRLTVL.

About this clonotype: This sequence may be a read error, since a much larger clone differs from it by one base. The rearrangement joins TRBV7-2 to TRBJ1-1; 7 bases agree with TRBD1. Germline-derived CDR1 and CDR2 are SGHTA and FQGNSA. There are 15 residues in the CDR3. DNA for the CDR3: TGTGCCAGCAGCTTAGGAGCAGGGGGTATCACTGAAGCTTCCTTT. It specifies CASSLGAGGITEASF. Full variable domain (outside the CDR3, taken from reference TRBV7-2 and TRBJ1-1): GAGVSQSPSNKVTEKGKDVELRCDPISGHTALYWYRQSLGQGLEFLIYFQGNSAPDKSGLPSDRFSAERTGGSVSTLTIQRTQQEDSAVYLCASSLGAGGITEASFGQGTRLTVV.

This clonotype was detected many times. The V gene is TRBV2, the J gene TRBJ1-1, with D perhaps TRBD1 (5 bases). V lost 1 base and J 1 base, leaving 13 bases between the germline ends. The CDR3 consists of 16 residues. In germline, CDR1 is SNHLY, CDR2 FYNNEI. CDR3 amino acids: CASSEEAGYKNTEAFF. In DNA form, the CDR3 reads TGTGCCAGCAGTGAAGAGGCAGGGTACAAGAACACTGAAGCTTTCTTT.

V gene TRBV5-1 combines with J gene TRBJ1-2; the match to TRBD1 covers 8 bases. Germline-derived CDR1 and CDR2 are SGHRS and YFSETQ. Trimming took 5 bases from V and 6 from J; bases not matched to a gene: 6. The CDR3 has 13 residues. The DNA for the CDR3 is TGCGCCAGCAGTTACAGGGGGATCGATGGCTACACCTTC. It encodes CASSYRGIDGYTF.

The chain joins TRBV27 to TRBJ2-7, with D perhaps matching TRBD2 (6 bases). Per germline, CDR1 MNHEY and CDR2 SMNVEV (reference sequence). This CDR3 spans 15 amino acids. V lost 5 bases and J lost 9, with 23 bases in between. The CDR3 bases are TGTGCCAGCAGTCCTCTCGGGACTCACCCCAAGGGGCAGTACTTC. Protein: CASSPLGTHPKGQYF.